Here is one TCR beta chain with its context. Its antigen is still unknown. No much larger clonotype is one base removed from it; base qualities were not supplied. In total, fewer than 750 healthy bone marrow donors made up the cohort. At the time of sampling, every cohort member was nominally healthy, though immune exposures that went unrecorded were likely present. The donor was CMV seropositive and was included in the group of 290 or so seropositive cohort members. A peripheral blood sample was collected from each donor, and TCR beta sequencing was performed on peripheral blood mononuclear cells. Genomic DNA was extracted from the blood cell samples with the Qiagen DNeasy Blood Extraction Kit. This sample stems from a study of cytomegalovirus exposure and HLA in healthy donors listed by TCRdb under 2017. For the wider study: An earlier analysis of several hundred of the donors reported 250 to 350 Gb of sequence data and around 120 million unique TCR beta sequences from some 180 million T cells. A separate validation cohort of 100 to 150 different subjects was used in addition to the roughly 620-subject first cohort. High-throughput TCR immunosequencing, statistical association of individual TCRs with disease status, and machine learning were combined to predict cytomegalovirus infection status. The study aimed to test whether cataloging public T cell receptors could reveal signatures of past pathogen exposure. Roughly 300 gigabases of sequencing data and approximately 91 million unique TCR sequences made up an early release that covered around 640 HLA-typed donors. The later analysis used no new phenotypic data to find candidate immune exposures, relying instead on TCR beta sequences and their occurrence across donors. A later genetic analysis took genome-wide SNP genotypes for about 65% of the 666 donors and used that subset as a discovery cohort. Every repertoire in the discovery cohort had been generated on one and the same sequencing platform. Of the 300 to 500 genotyped donors, 70% to 90% were placed in the genetic ancestry cluster associated with self-reported Caucasian donors. Several DR-DQ haplotypes were treated as single units for association and clustering because of strong linkage in the cohort. The study used immunosequencing to profile the T cell repertoires of approximately 640 subjects and linked those repertoires to cytomegalovirus serostatus. HLA typing included class I and class II loci at four-digit resolution. Donor age, sex, ethnicity and CMV serostatus were compiled alongside the repertoire data. A later analysis re-examined previously published TCR beta repertoires from just over 650 donors and added high-resolution HLA genotyping to investigate patterns of TCR occurrence. The number of donors typed differed by locus, with 629-630 for A, B, C, DRB1 and DQB1, around 500 for DQA1, about 610 for DPA1, and about 450 for DPB1. An earlier analysis of some 500 of the donors used high-throughput TCR beta sequencing to judge whether each TCR beta V gene segment behaved as functional or pseudogenic. Across around 400 genotyped donors of the cohort, an average of about 240,000 unique TCR beta nucleotide sequences per donor were sequenced, and roughly 18% of those sequences were non-productive.

The library was made by the immunoSEQ multiplex PCR assay. For the multiplex PCR, a mixture combining 60 forward primers for TCR Vbeta segments and 13 reverse primers for TCR Jbeta segments was used. The CDR3 region of rearranged TCR beta genes was amplified from genomic DNA with a multiplex PCR assay. The Illumina HiSeq System was used to sequence the amplified TCR beta libraries as 87-base-pair reads. The study's processing was this. In a later analysis, some 80 million unique TCR beta chains were counted across the approximately 640 repertoires, and approximately 11 million of these chains were shared by at least two donors. A nearest-neighbor algorithm error-corrected the raw reads and collapsed the reads into unique sequences, merging closely related sequences to remove PCR and sequencing errors. To assign V, D and J gene segments, CDR3 sequences were aligned to IMGT reference sequences. For a sequence to be retained, at least a six-nucleotide match to both a V gene segment and a J gene segment was required. Rearrangements were called productive when the CDR3 lacked stop codons and stayed in frame with V and J; all others were non-productive. CDR3 was defined according to IMGT convention as the region running from the second conserved V-encoded cysteine to the conserved J-encoded phenylalanine. Sequences without an unambiguous match to a single V gene segment were excluded from the earlier analysis of about 600 of the donors. In an earlier analysis of 587 of the donors, V segments were called functional above 56.7% productive rearrangements and were called segregating when the between-donor standard deviation exceeded 5%. A statistical classification framework was developed to diagnose cytomegalovirus status using the catalog of TCR beta chain sequences. A later analysis assigned V and J genes by comparing TCR nucleotide sequences with IMGT/GENE-DB human TR gene sequences. Using the TCRdist pipeline, a later analysis assigned CDR3 sequences along with most-parsimonious VDJ recombination scenarios. In a later analysis, each TCR beta chain was defined by its CDR3 amino acid sequence together with its V-gene family, and reads lacking a unique V-gene family were excluded. As a way to deal with suspected cross-contamination and a sequencing artifact, a later analysis dropped 592 nucleotide sequences that were highly shared and had low generation probability. A later analysis calculated a clonal expansion index for each public chain from normalized within-repertoire ranks of inferred template counts. A later analysis computed generation probabilities with a VDJ recombination model fitted to out-of-frame rearrangements, and checked the results against IGoR. A later analysis scored TCR-TCR, TCR-HLA and TCR-CMV co-occurrence with hypergeometric tests, applying a repertoire-size bias correction to TCR pairs. To estimate false discovery rates, a later analysis permuted the HLA or CMV assignments 20 times. In a later analysis, co-occurring TCRs were grouped using DBSCAN, and TCRdist sequence similarity was added for clustering within HLA-allele-positive subsets. Repertoires with fewer than 30,000 or more than 120,000 public chains were left out of co-occurrence clustering, as were five repertoires with anomalous nucleotide sharing. The clones in this table, taken by TCRdb from immuneACCESS, are in-frame only. Not every clone is retained; where verified, under half of the shortfall comes from an unresolved V gene, and the cause of the rest is unknown. The V and J calls and clone size come from that table; D and trimming were worked out from the DNA. The sample includes 100,000 to 150,000 clones, with roughly 70% observed a single time. In total, the top ten clones hold 3.5% to 4.5% of the sample.

Broader findings and caveats from the paper: The only immune exposure information available for the cohort was CMV serostatus. According to a later genetic analysis, donors in an Asian-associated ancestry cluster had fewer N-insertions in productive TCRs than the approximately 700-donor mean. According to a later analysis, most CMV-associated TCR beta chains appeared to be HLA-restricted, and the HLA associations seemed to be driven largely by CMV exposure. The study listed approximately 160 TCR beta chains as associated with cytomegalovirus. In a later analysis, several top co-occurrence clusters were reported to appear linked to parvovirus B19, influenza, CMV and Epstein-Barr virus. A few of the identified cytomegalovirus-associated TCR beta chains were confirmed in vitro to be specific for cytomegalovirus antigens. According to a later analysis, TCR association rates differed among HLA loci, with DRB1 alleles showing the most associated TCRs and HLA-C alleles showing the fewest. Linkage disequilibrium might explain the correlated functional status among segregating V segments, but an unknown experimental factor could not be excluded. The 87-base-pair reads could not distinguish some IMGT-functional V segments, including TRBV6-2 and TRBV6-3, so those segments were excluded. The authors suggested that the approach could potentially be extended to other disease states and immunological phenotypes. In this cohort, only TCR beta chains were sequenced, and detectable features were limited by the absence of alpha or paired-chain data. An earlier analysis of some 590 of the donors showed that most TCR beta V segments appeared in productive rearrangements either about 87% or about 30% of the time, which broadly matched IMGT annotations. The classifier was reported to diagnose cytomegalovirus status with high specificity and sensitivity in both the original cohort and the validation cohort. A later analysis found that HLA-associated TCR beta chains were more clonally expanded and had lower generation probabilities than equally common non-associated chains. Assigning TCR associations to individual alleles was difficult when HLA alleles, especially DR and DQ, strongly co-occurred. The presence/absence analyses assumed that sequencing depth was roughly uniform across donors, and that assumption may not be true. A later genetic analysis associated a missense DCLRE1C variant with V-gene and J-gene trimming of TCR beta chains, and an independent cohort replicated the association. At a false discovery rate of 0.05, a later analysis linked 15,000 to 20,000 TCR beta sequences to specific HLA alleles. Because counts were too low, some 16 rarely observed V segments, including chromosome 9 orphons, were excluded from the earlier analysis of about 500 of the donors. A cluster of highly shared sequence variants was judged likely to represent a technical artifact of the sequencing pipeline. A further reported finding was that TCR beta sequences accurately predicted the HLA-A and HLA-B alleles for most subjects in the first cohort. Across donors, most TCR sequences were observed very rarely, whereas some public TCRs were present in many individuals. HLA typing was unavailable for some donors at each locus, so association tests used only the typed subset.

CDR1 and CDR2, per the germline V gene, are ENHRY and SYGVKD. Reading from cysteine to phenylalanine, the CDR3 counts 14 amino acids. Just CDR3 DNA is preserved here, 42 bases in frame from base 1. Trimming accounts for 6 bases at V and 2 bases at J, while the number of junction bases matched to no gene is 3. The TCR sequence derives from a man aged 40-50 years in good health and CMV-seropositive. The sequencing input was PBMCs. The receptor chain draws on TRBV10-3 and TRBJ2-1; TRBD1 aligns with 8 central bases. The base sequence is TGTGCCATCAGGGGACAGGAGACCTACAATGAGCAGTTCTTC. The resulting protein is CAIRGQETYNEQFF.